The 17 T cell receptor beta chains given below trace back to one sample, sequenced in a study of blood T cell repertoires in COVID-19 (dated by TCRdb to 2019 to 2021). Libraries were built with the immunoSEQ multiplex PCR assay. The source is immuneACCESS, and TCRdb retained only in-frame sequences with V and J called. Part of the clones is not carried over; for the studies checked, unresolved V genes explain less than half of this, and the remainder is unexplained. This sample lists 140,000 or so clones; around three quarters were detected once. Of the sample, 3.5% to 4.5% falls within the top ten clones. Sequenced material: peripheral blood. The receptors were gathered from a man in his sixties with acute or convalescent COVID-19.

About this clone: Other DNA sequences of this sample code for an identical CDR3. The rearrangement links TRBV2 to TRBJ2-3; D perhaps matches TRBD1 (5 bases). Germline CDR1 reads SNHLY; CDR2 reads FYNNEI. The CDR3 is 14 amino acids. V lost 3 bases, J lost 0 bases, and 7 bases lay in between. The CDR3 protein is CASSEGRSTDTQYF. CDR3 DNA sequence: TGTGCCAGCAGTGAGGGGCGTAGCACAGATACGCAGTATTTT.

As DNA, the CDR3 is TGTGCCAGCAGGTCTACAGGGTATGGCTACACCTTC. It codes for CASRSTGYGYTF. The chain employs TRBV28 and TRBJ1-2; a possible D gene is TRBD1 (6 bases). This CDR3 has 12 residues. CDR1 and CDR2 from the germline V gene are MDHEN and SYDVKM. The V end was cut by 6 bases, the J end by 5 bases, with 10 bases between.

The gene calls are TRBV18 and TRBJ1-2, with D maybe TRBD1 (6 bases). The germline gives CDR1 KGHSH, CDR2 LQKENI. The V gene lost 8 bases and the J gene lost 2 bases, with 27 bases spanning the gap. The CDR3 has 18 amino acids. The CDR3 is CASLPPAPDRGTNYGYTF. Written as DNA, the CDR3 is TGTGCCAGCCTCCCCCCGGCCCCCGATAGGGGGACCAACTATGGCTACACCTTC.

This chain links TRBV12-3 or TRBV12-4 with TRBJ2-1; no clear D gene. V lost 1 base and J lost 9, with 7 bases in between. This CDR3 is built from 12 residues. This CDR3 is CASSLGLSEQFF. DNA of the CDR3: TGTGCCAGCAGTTTAGGACTTTCTGAGCAGTTCTTC.

The chain links TRBV21-1 to TRBJ2-7; the table names TRBD1, a call not compared with the DNA. TRBV21-1 is an annotated pseudogene. The CDR3 is 14 amino acids. The CDR3 here is CASSKPGQIYEQYF. CDR3 coding DNA: TGTGCCAGCAGCAAACCCGGACAGATCTACGAGCAGTACTTC.

Notes on this clone: One end of the junction is discordant with germline, which a read error may explain. V gene TRBV5-6 combines with J gene TRBJ1-1; no clear D. The CDR3 has 15 residues. Germline loops: CDR1 SGHDT, CDR2 YYEEEE. CDR3 sequence reads: CASSWGTGANSEAFF. As DNA, the CDR3 is TGTGCCAGCAGCTGGGGTACGGGAGCGAACTCTGAAGCTTTCTTT.

This chain joins TRBV7-9 and TRBJ1-2, with 9 bases identical to TRBD1. This CDR3 region has 16 residues. CDR1 is SEHNR and CDR2 is FQNEAQ in the germline V gene (reference sequence). Trimming at V came to 1 base and at J to 8 bases, leaving 11 bases not matched to a gene. The CDR3 nucleotides are TGTGCCAGCAGCTTAGTCTTAGCTGGGGACAGGGAAGGCTACACCTTC. This translates into CASSLVLAGDREGYTF.

CDR3 sequence: CASSVGQGAGNTIYF. The CDR3, as DNA: TGTGCCAGCAGCGTAGGACAGGGTGCTGGAAACACCATATATTTT. J is TRBJ1-3 and V is TRBV9; 7 bases fit TRBD1. V gave up 0 bases and J gave up 2 bases; unmatched junction bases: 2. This CDR3 has 15 residues. Per germline, CDR1 SGDLS and CDR2 YYNGEE.

The J gene is TRBJ1-2, the V gene TRBV7-2; D gene ambiguous. Trimming cost V 1 base and J 3 bases, with 6 bases left between them. Germline lookup yields CDR1 SGHTA and CDR2 FQGNSA. The CDR3 sequence is 13 residues long. This chain's CDR3 is CASSLGLYYGYTF. DNA of the CDR3: TGTGCCAGCAGCTTAGGTCTTTACTATGGCTACACCTTC.

The J gene is TRBJ1-2, the V gene TRBV3-1 (or the pseudogene TRBV3-2), with unresolved D. The V end was cut by 1 base, the J end by 7 bases, with 4 bases between. Germline V gene sequence: CDR1 LGHDT, CDR2 YNNKEL (reference sequence). The CDR3 runs 11 residues. The CDR3 coding sequence is TGTGCCAGCAGCCAAGCGAGTGGCTACACCTTC. Its protein is CASSQASGYTF.

Concerning this clone itself: The sample carries other DNA sequences with the same CDR3. The chain uses TRBV5-1 and TRBJ2-1; 14 positions match TRBD2. Germline CDR1 SGHRS, CDR2 YFSETQ. This CDR3 is 14 amino acids long. V was pared by 4 bases and J by 8 bases, with 2 bases of the junction left unmatched. Here the CDR3 reads CASSPGLAGDEQFF. In nucleotides, the CDR3 is TGCGCCAGCAGCCCGGGACTAGCGGGGGATGAGCAGTTCTTC.

The CDR3 region is CASSFGLAADTQYF. In DNA, the CDR3 is TGCGCCAGCAGCTTCGGACTAGCAGCAGATACGCAGTATTTT. The chain combines TRBV5-1 with TRBJ2-3, with 8 bases fitting TRBD2. In germline, CDR1 is SGHRS, CDR2 YFSETQ. V trimming: 2 bases; J trimming: 4 bases; junction bases outside the gene matches: 3. The CDR3 runs 14 residues.

The V and J genes are TRBV5-1 and TRBJ1-5; D is undetermined. V was clipped by 0 bases and J by 2 bases, with 6 bases between them. Per the germline V gene, CDR1 is SGHRS and CDR2 is YFSETQ. CDR3 size: 14 residues. The CDR3 nucleotides are TGCGCCAGCAGCTTGGGGTTAGGCAATCAGCCCCAGCATTTT. Encoded protein: CASSLGLGNQPQHF.

This clone occurred a few times. For the CDR3, the DNA is TGTGCCAGCAGCTTCCGGGGGGCGAACTATGGCTACACCTTC. Translation: CASSFRGANYGYTF. The V gene is TRBV5-6, the J gene TRBJ1-2, with D possibly being TRBD1 (6 bases). Germline CDR1 and CDR2: SGHDT and YYEEEE. Trimming took off 2 bases at V and 2 bases at J, with 10 bases between the two ends. The CDR3 spans 14 residues. The full variable domain, its missing parts supplied by reference TRBV5-6 and TRBJ1-2, is DAGVTQSPTHLIKTRGQQVTLRCSPKSGHDTVSWYQQALGQGPQFIFQYYEEEERQRGNFPDRFSGHQFPNYSSELNVNALLLGDSALYLCASSFRGANYGYTFGSGTRLTVV.

V usage is TRBV5-4 and J usage is TRBJ2-1; 11 bases are shared with TRBD2. The V gene end was trimmed by 4 bases and the J gene end by 5 bases; junction bases not matched to a gene: 5. The CDR3 has 15 residues. CDR1 and CDR2 (germline): SGHNT, YYREEE (reference sequence). The CDR3 loop reads CASSPGLAVNNEQFF. For the CDR3, the DNA is TGTGCCAGCAGCCCGGGACTAGCGGTGAACAATGAGCAGTTCTTC.

V is TRBV28 and J is TRBJ2-7; 9 positions match TRBD1. Germline V gene data show CDR1 as MDHEN and CDR2 as SYDVKM. The CDR3 contains 15 residues. V was clipped by 7 bases and J by 2 bases; unmatched bases: 9. The CDR3 region has the DNA TGTGCCAGCACGCCGGGACAGGGATTCACCTACGAGCAGTACTTC. Encoded protein: CASTPGQGFTYEQYF.

V is TRBV19 and J is TRBJ1-4, with 9 bases lining up with TRBD1. V shed 7 bases and J 6 bases; nucleotides not matched to a gene: 12. This CDR3 contains 16 residues. CDR1 is LNHDA and CDR2 is SQIVND in the germline V gene (reference sequence). The CDR3 loop reads CASTPIHGTGYEKLFF. In nucleotides, the CDR3 is TGTGCCAGTACCCCTATCCACGGGACAGGGTATGAAAAACTGTTTTTT.